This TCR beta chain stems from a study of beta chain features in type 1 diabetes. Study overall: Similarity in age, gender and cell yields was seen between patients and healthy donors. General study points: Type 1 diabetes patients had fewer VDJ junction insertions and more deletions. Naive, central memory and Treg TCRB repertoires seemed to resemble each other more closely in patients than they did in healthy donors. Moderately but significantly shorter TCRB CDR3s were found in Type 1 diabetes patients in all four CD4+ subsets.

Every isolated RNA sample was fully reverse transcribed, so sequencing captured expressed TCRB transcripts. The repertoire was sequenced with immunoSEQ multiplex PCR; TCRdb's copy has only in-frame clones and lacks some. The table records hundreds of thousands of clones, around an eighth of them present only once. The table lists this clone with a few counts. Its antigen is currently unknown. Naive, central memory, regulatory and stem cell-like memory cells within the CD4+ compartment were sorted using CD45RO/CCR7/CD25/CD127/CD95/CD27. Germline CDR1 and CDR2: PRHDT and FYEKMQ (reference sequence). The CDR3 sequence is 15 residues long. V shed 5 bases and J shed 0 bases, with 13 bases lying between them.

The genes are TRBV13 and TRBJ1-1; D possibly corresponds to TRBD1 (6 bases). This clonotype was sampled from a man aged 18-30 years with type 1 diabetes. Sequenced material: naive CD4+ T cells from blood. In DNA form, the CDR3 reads TGTGCCAGCAGCAGACCGGACAGACTGAACACTGAAGCTTTCTTT. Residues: CASSRPDRLNTEAFF.